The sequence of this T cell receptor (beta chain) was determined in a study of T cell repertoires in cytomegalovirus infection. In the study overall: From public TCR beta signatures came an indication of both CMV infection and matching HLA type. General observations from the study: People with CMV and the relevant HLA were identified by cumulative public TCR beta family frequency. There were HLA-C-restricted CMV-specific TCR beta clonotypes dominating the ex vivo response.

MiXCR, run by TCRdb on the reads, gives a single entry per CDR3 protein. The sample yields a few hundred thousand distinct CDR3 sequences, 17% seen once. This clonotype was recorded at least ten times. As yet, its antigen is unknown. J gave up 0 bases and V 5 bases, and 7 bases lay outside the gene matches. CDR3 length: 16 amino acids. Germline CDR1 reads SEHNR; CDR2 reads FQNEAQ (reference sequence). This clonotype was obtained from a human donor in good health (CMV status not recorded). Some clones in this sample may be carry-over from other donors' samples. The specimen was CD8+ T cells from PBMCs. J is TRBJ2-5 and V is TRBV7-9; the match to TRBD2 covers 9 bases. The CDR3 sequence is CASSPRAGGDQETQYF. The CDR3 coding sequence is TGTGCCAGCAGCCCCCGAGCGGGGGGCGACCAAGAGACCCAGTACTTC. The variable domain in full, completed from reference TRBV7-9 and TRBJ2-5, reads DTGVSQNPRHKITKRGQNVTFRCDPISEHNRLYWYRQTLGQGPEFLTYFQNEAQLEKSRLLSDRFSAERPKGSFSTLEIQRTEQGDSAMYLCASSPRAGGDQETQYFGPGTRLLVL.